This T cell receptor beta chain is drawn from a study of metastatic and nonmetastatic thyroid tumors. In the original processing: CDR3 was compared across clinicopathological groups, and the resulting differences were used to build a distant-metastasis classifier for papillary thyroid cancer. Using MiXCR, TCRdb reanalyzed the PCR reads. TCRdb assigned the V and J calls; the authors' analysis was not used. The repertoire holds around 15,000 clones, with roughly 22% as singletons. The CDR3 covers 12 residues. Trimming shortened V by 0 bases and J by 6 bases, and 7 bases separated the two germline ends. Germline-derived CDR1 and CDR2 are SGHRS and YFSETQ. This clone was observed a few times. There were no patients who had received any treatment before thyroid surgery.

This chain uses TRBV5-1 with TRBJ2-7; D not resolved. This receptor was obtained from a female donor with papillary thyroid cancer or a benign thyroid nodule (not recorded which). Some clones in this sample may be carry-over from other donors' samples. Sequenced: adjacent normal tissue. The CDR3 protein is CASSLDLCEQYF. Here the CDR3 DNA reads TGCGCCAGCAGCTTGGATTTGTGCGAGCAGTACTTC.